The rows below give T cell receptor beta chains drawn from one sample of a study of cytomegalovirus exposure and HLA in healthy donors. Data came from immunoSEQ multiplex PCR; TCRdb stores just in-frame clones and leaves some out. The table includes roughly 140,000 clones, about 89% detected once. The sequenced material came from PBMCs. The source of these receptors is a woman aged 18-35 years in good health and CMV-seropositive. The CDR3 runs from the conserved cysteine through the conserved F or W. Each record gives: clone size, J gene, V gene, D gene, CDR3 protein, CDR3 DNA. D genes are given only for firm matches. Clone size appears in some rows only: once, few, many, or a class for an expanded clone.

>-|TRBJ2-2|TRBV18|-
CASSPQGGNRVAGELFF
TGTGCCAGCTCACCGCAGGGCGGGAATCGAGTCGCCGGGGAGCTGTTTTTT
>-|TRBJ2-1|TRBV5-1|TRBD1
CASSATGGTYNEQFF
TGCGCCAGCAGCGCTACAGGGGGCACCTACAATGAGCAGTTCTTC
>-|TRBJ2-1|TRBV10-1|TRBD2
CASSTVAGGADEQFF
TGCGCCAGCAGTACTGTAGCGGGAGGGGCCGATGAGCAGTTCTTC
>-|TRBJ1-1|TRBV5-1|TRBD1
CASSLEGTGNTEAFF
TGCGCCAGCAGCTTGGAGGGGACAGGCAACACTGAAGCTTTCTTT
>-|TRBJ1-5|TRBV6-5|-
CASSYLGEQHF
TGTGCCAGCAGTTATTTGGGCGAACAGCATTTT
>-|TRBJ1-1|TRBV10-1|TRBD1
CASSEGRGRANTEAFF
TGCGCCAGCAGTGAGGGCAGGGGGCGTGCGAACACTGAAGCTTTCTTT
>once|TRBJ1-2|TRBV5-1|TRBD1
CASTQDRGRGYGYTF
TGCGCCAGCACTCAGGACAGGGGCCGGGGCTATGGCTACACCTTC
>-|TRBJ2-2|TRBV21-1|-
CASSMRTESKTGELFF
TGTGCCAGCAGCATGCGGACAGAGTCGAAAACCGGGGAGCTGTTTTTT
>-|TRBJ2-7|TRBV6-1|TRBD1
CASGLQGAYEQYF
TGTGCCAGCGGACTACAGGGGGCGTACGAGCAGTACTTC
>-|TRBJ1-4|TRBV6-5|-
CASSYSMEGRGEKLFF
TGTGCCAGCAGTTACTCGATGGAGGGTCGTGGGGAAAAACTGTTTTTT
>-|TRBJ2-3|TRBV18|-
CASSRDSLTMKYF
TGTGCCAGCTCCCGCGACTCTCTCACTATGAAGTATTTT